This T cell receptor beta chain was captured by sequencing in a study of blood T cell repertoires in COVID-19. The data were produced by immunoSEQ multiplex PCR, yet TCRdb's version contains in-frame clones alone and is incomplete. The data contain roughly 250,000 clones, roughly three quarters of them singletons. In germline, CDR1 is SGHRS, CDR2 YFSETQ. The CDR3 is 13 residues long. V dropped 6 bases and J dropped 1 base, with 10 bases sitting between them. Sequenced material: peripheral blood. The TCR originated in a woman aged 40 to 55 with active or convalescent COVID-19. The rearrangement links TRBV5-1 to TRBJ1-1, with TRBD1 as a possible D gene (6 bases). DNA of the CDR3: TGCGCCAGCACCTTAGGGGGGAACACTGAAGCTTTCTTT. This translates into CASTLGGNTEAFF.